A single T cell receptor (beta chain) is shown here with its context. This record belongs to a study of blood T cell repertoires in COVID-19. Study information: Collection of acute and convalescent COVID-19 samples took place in the United States, Italy and Spain. In each case, the material was cDNA or gDNA derived from T cells, B-cell-depleted T cells, or PBMCs.

From germline, CDR1 is LNHDA and CDR2 SQIVND (reference sequence). V shed 1 base and J 1 base; nucleotides not matched to a gene: 4. CDR3 length equals 17 residues. Authors' data handling: Amplifying reference gene primers gave estimates of nucleated cell counts. Profiled with immunoSEQ multiplex PCR; TCRdb holds only in-frame clones, not every one. Clonal size and the V and J genes are those of that table, whereas D and trimming came from the DNA. Of a few hundred thousand clones in the sample, about 87% were seen once. The chain carries TRBV19 and TRBJ2-6, with 7 bases fitting TRBD1. The specimen sequenced was peripheral blood. The clonotype was recovered from a man between 65 and 80 years old with acute or convalescent COVID-19. The CDR3 sequence is CASSIGWGQSGANVLTF. CDR3 nucleotides: TGTGCCAGTAGTATAGGTTGGGGACAGTCTGGGGCCAACGTCCTGACTTTC.